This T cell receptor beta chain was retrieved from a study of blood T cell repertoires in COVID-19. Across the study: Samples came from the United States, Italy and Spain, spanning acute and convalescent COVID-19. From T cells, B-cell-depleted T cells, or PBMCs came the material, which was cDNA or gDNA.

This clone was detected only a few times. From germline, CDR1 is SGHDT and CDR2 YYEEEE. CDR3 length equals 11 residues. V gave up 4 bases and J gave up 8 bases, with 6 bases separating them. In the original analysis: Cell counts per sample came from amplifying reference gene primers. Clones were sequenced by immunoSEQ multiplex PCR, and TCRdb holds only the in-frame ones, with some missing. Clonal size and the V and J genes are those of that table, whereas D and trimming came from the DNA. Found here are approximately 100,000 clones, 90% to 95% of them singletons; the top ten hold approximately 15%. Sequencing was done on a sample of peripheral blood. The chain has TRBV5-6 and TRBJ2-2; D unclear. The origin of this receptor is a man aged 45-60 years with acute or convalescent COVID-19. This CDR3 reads CASSLLGELFF. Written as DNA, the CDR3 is TGTGCCAGCAGCCTTCTGGGGGAGCTGTTTTTT.